This T cell receptor (beta chain) was captured by sequencing in a study of shared clonotypes between healthy human individuals. The CDR3 covers 12 residues. V shed 0 bases and J shed 3 bases, with 3 bases lying between them. CDR1 and CDR2 from the germline V gene are SGHAT and FQNNGV. This clone was counted a few times. Additional DNA sequences in this sample encode the identical CDR3. CD8 cells classed as naive were CD45RO-negative and positively selected for CCR7, excluding terminally differentiated effector memory CD45RA+ cells. This table comes from immunoSEQ multiplex PCR, and its TCRdb copy is limited to in-frame clones, with some not included. Among about 2.1 million clones listed, 85% to 95% were seen once.

Sequenced material: naive CD8+ T cells from PBMCs. The receptor was isolated from a man aged 18 to 29 in good health. Some clones in this sample may be carry-over from other donors' samples. The rearrangement links TRBV11-2 to TRBJ2-7; D is ambiguous. CDR3 sequence: CASSLDGYEQYF. The CDR3 DNA reads as TGTGCCAGCAGCTTAGATGGCTACGAGCAGTACTTC.